The clone carrying this T cell receptor (beta chain) was observed at least ten times. Time point defined: blood at routine non-recurrence follow-up after resection. Whole RNA, isolated from tumor, nontumor lung or frozen PBMC, was sequenced without prior sorting. The record originates from a study of spatial heterogeneity in lung cancer. MiXCR was run by TCRdb on the 5' RACE reads, yielding one entry per CDR3 protein. This table holds approximately 50,000 distinct CDR3 sequences, less than 9% found once. The source of this sequence is a female donor with early-stage non-small cell lung cancer. This specimen was PBMCs, taken at follow-up.

In DNA form, the CDR3 reads TGCAGCGTTGGTTCTGGCGGGCCAGCTAACTATGGCTACACCTTC. It encodes CSVGSGGPANYGYTF. The chain links TRBV29-1 to TRBJ1-2; D gene unclear. The CDR3 contains 15 residues. CDR1 is SQVTM, CDR2 ANQGSEA, per germline. V lost 4 bases to trimming and J lost 0 bases, with 15 bases between them.